One and the same sample provided the 22 T cell receptor beta chains below, sequenced in a study of PD-1 blockade in classical Hodgkin lymphoma. Repertoires were generated with immunoSEQ multiplex PCR, while TCRdb's copy carries only in-frame clones and drops some. The sample includes 50,000 to 65,000 clones, approximately 90% of them seen just once. The patients all showed relapse after autologous stem cell transplantation, while their brentuximab vedotin exposure varied. The material was peripheral blood mononuclear cells (PBMCs), obtained before the second cycle of nivolumab. The receptors were gathered from a human donor with classical Hodgkin lymphoma.

This clone was counted a single time. The rearrangement links TRBV11-2 to TRBJ1-1; D gene ambiguous. Germline CDR1 reads SGHAT; CDR2 reads FQNNGV. The CDR3 spans 18 residues. The V and J ends lost 3 bases and 1 base respectively, with 21 bases between them. For the CDR3, the DNA is TGTGCCAGCAGCTTTTCATGGGGTGAAGAGGGAACGAACACTGAAGCTTTCTTT. Its translation is CASSFSWGEEGTNTEAFF.

CDR3 loop: CASSSNPGQGDTEAFF. The CDR3 DNA follows: TGTGCCAGCAGCTCCAATCCGGGACAGGGCGACACTGAAGCTTTCTTT. V is TRBV7-9 and J is TRBJ1-1; 9 nucleotides align to TRBD1. V shed 4 bases and J 3 bases; nucleotides not matched to a gene: 9. Germline-derived CDR1 and CDR2 are SEHNR and FQNEAQ (reference sequence). This CDR3 is 16 amino acids long.

The chain couples TRBV7-3 to TRBJ2-5; D is undetermined. This CDR3 region has 15 residues. Trimming removed 2 bases from V and 2 bases from J, with 12 bases in between. Germline values: CDR1 SGHTA, CDR2 FQGTGA. The CDR3 DNA is TGTGCCAGCAGCTTAGGTCGCAGGCAACAAGAGACCCAGTACTTC. Protein: CASSLGRRQQETQYF.

The V gene is TRBV7-7, the J gene TRBJ2-5, with 8 nucleotides matching TRBD2. This CDR3 has 14 residues. Germline V gives CDR1 SSHAT, CDR2 FNYEAQ (reference sequence). V shed 5 bases, J shed 7 bases, and the junction held 9 bases outside the gene matches. The CDR3 sequence is CASSLGGDRGTQYF. The CDR3 coding sequence is TGTGCCAGCAGCCTCGGGGGGGACCGGGGGACCCAGTACTTC.

In its sample, this clone was seen once. The V call is TRBV11-3, the J call TRBJ2-2; 9 bases align to TRBD2. This CDR3 contains 16 residues. Germline V CDR1 and CDR2: SGHNT, YENEEA. Trimming took 8 bases from V and 6 from J; bases not matched to a gene: 13. The CDR3 DNA follows: TGTGCCAGCTCGTCCGGGAGCGGGGGGAAGTCCGGGGAGCTGTTTTTT. This codes for CASSSGSGGKSGELFF.

This clone appeared a single time. The V and J genes are TRBV27 and TRBJ2-7; 7 positions agree with TRBD2. The V and J ends lost 2 bases and 4 bases, in that order; junction bases with no gene match: 5. CDR1 and CDR2 (germline): MNHEY, SMNVEV (reference sequence). The CDR3 extends over 14 amino acids. The CDR3 loop is CASSLMGGGYEQYF. The CDR3 region has the DNA TGTGCCAGCAGTTTAATGGGGGGGGGTTACGAGCAGTACTTC.

The chain links TRBV6-1 to TRBJ1-5; the match to TRBD1 covers 9 bases. Losses at the gene ends were 3 bases for V and 4 bases for J; bases not matched to a gene: 4. The V gene's germline CDR1 is MNHNS and CDR2 SASEGT. The CDR3 covers 15 residues. CDR3 coding DNA: TGTGCCAGCAGTGAGTGGGACAGGGAAAATCAGCCCCAGCATTTT. Its protein is CASSEWDRENQPQHF.

The V call is TRBV19, the J call TRBJ2-4; TRBD2 matches at 8 bases. The CDR3 runs 15 residues. CDR1 LNHDA and CDR2 SQIVND come from the germline V gene (reference sequence). The V segment lost 4 bases and the J segment 5 bases; nucleotides outside the gene matches: 7. The CDR3 reads CASSTPTSAQNIQYF. The CDR3 DNA sequence: TGTGCCAGTAGTACGCCGACTAGCGCCCAAAACATTCAGTACTTC.

In its sample, this clone was seen a few times. This chain joins TRBV7-9 and TRBJ1-1; 12 nucleotides line up with TRBD1. The CDR3 sequence is 17 residues long. The germline CDR1 and CDR2 sequences are SEHNR and FQNEAQ (reference sequence). V shed 4 bases, J shed 3 bases, and the junction held 9 bases outside the gene matches. CDR3 residues: CASSWDRGPSLDTEAFF. The CDR3 bases are TGTGCCAGCAGCTGGGACAGGGGGCCTTCCCTAGACACTGAAGCTTTCTTT.

A remark on this clone: Other DNA variants within this sample encode the same CDR3. The CDR3, as DNA: TGTGCCAGCAGTGAATCTTACGAGCAGTACTTC. This encodes CASSESYEQYF. J is TRBJ2-7 and V is TRBV25-1; D uncertain. The V gene's germline CDR1 is MGHDK and CDR2 SYGVNS. This CDR3 is 11 amino acids long. Trimming stripped 1 base from V and 4 bases from J, with 2 bases between.

The V gene is TRBV4-3, the J gene TRBJ2-2, with TRBD2 as a possible D gene (6 bases). The CDR3 is 16 amino acids. Germline CDR1 is LGHNA and CDR2 is YSLEER. The V end was cut by 0 bases, the J end by 4 bases, with 12 bases between. The CDR3 is CASSQDTGVSTGELFF. CDR3 DNA sequence: TGCGCCAGCAGCCAAGACACGGGAGTGAGCACCGGGGAGCTGTTTTTT.

There are a few counts of this clone. The rearrangement uses TRBV10-3 and TRBJ1-1, with D tentatively TRBD1 (6 bases). Trimming removed 1 base from V and 1 base from J, with 10 bases in between. CDR1 is ENHRY, CDR2 SYGVKD, per germline. CDR3 size: 15 residues. The CDR3 loop is CAISELGHANTEAFF. DNA for the CDR3: TGTGCCATCAGTGAGTTGGGACATGCGAACACTGAAGCTTTCTTT.

The chain joins TRBV9 to TRBJ2-2; D may correspond to TRBD1 or TRBD2 (6 bases each). The V end lost 0 bases, the J end lost 3 bases, and 12 bases lay between the germline ends. Per the germline V gene, CDR1 is SGDLS and CDR2 is YYNGEE. CDR3 length: 16 amino acids. CDR3 in DNA: TGTGCCAGCAGCGTAGAGGGGGGCCCGGACACCGGGGAGCTGTTTTTT. Its translation: CASSVEGGPDTGELFF.

The chain employs TRBV6-5 and TRBJ2-2, with TRBD2 as a possible D gene (5 bases). The V gene's germline CDR1 is MNHEY and CDR2 SVGAGI. V gave up 5 bases and J gave up 4 bases, with 14 bases separating them. This CDR3 is 15 amino acids long. The CDR3, as DNA: TGTGCCAGCAGTCAGAACGAGGGTGGCACCGGGGAGCTGTTTTTT. Amino acids: CASSQNEGGTGELFF.

This clone was observed a handful of times. V and J are TRBV27 and TRBJ1-3; D might be TRBD1 (6 bases). Trimming took 5 bases from V and 0 from J, leaving 11 bases between them. The CDR3 contains 15 residues. The germline V gene has CDR1 MNHEY and CDR2 SMNVEV (reference sequence). CDR3 DNA: TGTGCCAGCAGTCCCAACAGGGACTCTGGAAACACCATATATTTT. Its translation: CASSPNRDSGNTIYF.

This chain links TRBV6-5 with TRBJ2-7; D could derive from TRBD1 or TRBD2 (7 bases each). CDR3 length: 15 amino acids. Between the trimmed V and J ends, which lost 5 bases and 2 bases, there was a span of 16 bases. Germline V gene lookup returns CDR1 MNHEY and CDR2 SVGAGI. The CDR3 nucleotides read TGTGCCAGCAGTCCAACAGGGGAGGGTGCCTACGAGCAGTACTTC. This codes for CASSPTGEGAYEQYF.

This clone was counted many times. The rearrangement links TRBV28 to TRBJ2-7; maybe TRBD2 (5 bases). Germline assignment: CDR1 MDHEN and CDR2 SYDVKM. Trimming took off 8 bases at V and 3 bases at J, with 14 bases between the two ends. There are 13 residues in the CDR3. The DNA for the CDR3 is TGTGCCAGCCTAAGCGGTAGGAACTACGAGCAGTACTTC. As protein: CASLSGRNYEQYF.

This clone was counted once. This sequence joins TRBV11-3 and TRBJ2-5; D not resolved. This CDR3 comprises 13 residues. CDR1 and CDR2 from the germline V gene are SGHNT and YENEEA. Trimming shortened V by 3 bases and J by 4 bases, and 9 bases separated the two germline ends. CDR3 in amino acids: CASSLVVGETQYF. As DNA, the CDR3 is TGTGCCAGCAGCTTGGTAGTGGGAGAGACCCAGTACTTC.

The V gene is TRBV11-2, the J gene TRBJ2-6; tentatively, D is TRBD2 (5 bases). V shed 4 bases and J shed 2 bases, with 12 bases lying between them. Germline values: CDR1 SGHAT, CDR2 FQNNGV. The CDR3 covers 16 residues. The CDR3 nucleotides read TGTGCCAGCAGCTCGACGGGGAGTGCTGGGGCCAACGTCCTGACTTTC. Translated: CASSSTGSAGANVLTF.

This chain links TRBV30 with TRBJ1-2; no firm D call. CDR1 is GTSNPN and CDR2 is SVGIG in the germline V gene (reference sequence). V dropped 3 bases and J dropped 0 bases, with 8 bases sitting between them. The CDR3 sequence is 13 residues long. The CDR3 spells CAWRAEANYGYTF. As DNA, the CDR3 is TGTGCCTGGAGGGCAGAAGCTAACTATGGCTACACCTTC.

V is TRBV7-2 and J is TRBJ2-1; D may correspond to TRBD1 or TRBD2 (5 bases each). Between the trimmed V and J ends, which lost 1 base and 8 bases, there was a span of 15 bases. CDR1 and CDR2 from the germline V gene are SGHTA and FQGNSA. This CDR3 is built from 15 residues. The CDR3 here is CASSLGGREIDEQFF. The DNA of the CDR3 is TGTGCCAGCAGCTTAGGGGGACGGGAAATCGATGAGCAGTTCTTC. The whole variable domain, filled in from reference TRBV7-2 and TRBJ2-1, reads GAGVSQSPSNKVTEKGKDVELRCDPISGHTALYWYRQSLGQGLEFLIYFQGNSAPDKSGLPSDRFSAERTGGSVSTLTIQRTQQEDSAVYLCASSLGGREIDEQFFGPGTRLTVL.

The rearrangement uses TRBV2 and TRBJ2-3; a weak D match, TRBD2 (6 bases). The V gene's germline CDR1 is SNHLY and CDR2 FYNNEI. V lost 10 bases and J 3 bases, leaving 14 bases between the germline ends. The CDR3 is made up of 13 amino acids. CDR3 sequence: CATCAEGTDTQYF. CDR3 in DNA: TGTGCCACCTGTGCGGAGGGGACAGATACGCAGTATTTT.